This is a list of T cell receptor beta chains from one sample in a study of T cells expressing NK-cell markers. One entry per CDR3 protein, without DNA, is what TCRdb gives after re-calling the 5' RACE reads. The sample table includes 440,000 or so distinct CDR3 sequences. The sequenced sample consisted of blood T cells: a sorted CD56 or NKG2C T cell subset, CD4+ or CD8+ T cells, or bulk PBMC T cells (not recorded which). The receptors derive from a woman between 18 and 70 years old in good health. Each CDR3 is given with its conserved first and last residue.

v_gene	j_gene	CDR3aa
TRBV28	TRBJ2-1	CASSGAAYNEQFF
TRBV7-9	TRBJ2-2	CASRYDSANTGELFF
TRBV20-1	TRBJ1-5	CSAQAGSGNQPQHF
TRBV18	TRBJ2-7	CASSPGEGLAGVNEQYF
TRBV15	TRBJ2-7	CATSDYGGPYEQYF
TRBV20-1	TRBJ2-3	CSARDPLGELRTDTQYF
TRBV29-1	TRBJ2-7	CSVGGGDRRSYEQYF
TRBV29-1	TRBJ2-6	CSVEGDSGANVLTF
TRBV29-1	TRBJ2-2	CSVPDRGAGELFF
TRBV2	TRBJ2-3	CASSKSGGVRDTQYF
TRBV12-3/TRBV12-4	TRBJ1-1	CASSLGSNTEAFF
TRBV7-3	TRBJ2-1	CASSRRGGPPVGNEQFF
TRBV15	TRBJ2-1	CATSIGGNEQFF
TRBV7-2	TRBJ2-1	CASSLTGRAEQFF
TRBV5-1	TRBJ2-5	CASSSWTTERETQYF
TRBV30	TRBJ2-3	CAWSVSGHTQYF
TRBV18	TRBJ1-6	CASSPNRGQGNSPLHF
TRBV5-1	TRBJ1-6	CASSTGGAGSPLHF
TRBV5-1	TRBJ1-2	CASTPQPDNYGYTF
TRBV30	TRBJ2-3	CAWGRYGTREASDTQYF